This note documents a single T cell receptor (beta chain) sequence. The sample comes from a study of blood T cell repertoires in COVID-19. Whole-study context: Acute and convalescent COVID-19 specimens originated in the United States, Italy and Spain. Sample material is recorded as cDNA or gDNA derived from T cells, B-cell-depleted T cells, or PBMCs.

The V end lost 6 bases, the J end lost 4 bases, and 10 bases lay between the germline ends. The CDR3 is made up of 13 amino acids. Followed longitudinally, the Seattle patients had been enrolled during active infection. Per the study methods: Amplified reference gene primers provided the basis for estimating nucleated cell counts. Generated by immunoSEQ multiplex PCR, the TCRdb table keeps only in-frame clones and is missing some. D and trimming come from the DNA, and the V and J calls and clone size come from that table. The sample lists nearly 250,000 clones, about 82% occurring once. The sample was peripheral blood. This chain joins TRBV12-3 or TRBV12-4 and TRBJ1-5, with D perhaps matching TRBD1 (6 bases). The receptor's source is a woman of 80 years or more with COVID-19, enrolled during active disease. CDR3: CASSQDSNQPQHF. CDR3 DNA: TGTGCCAGCAGCCAGGACAGTAATCAGCCCCAGCATTTT.